A single sample is the source of the 16 T cell receptor beta chains below, sequenced in a study of response to subunit inactivated influenza vaccine. TCRdb analysed the RT-PCR reads with MiXCR anew, one entry per CDR3 protein. The sample shows around 790,000 distinct CDR3 sequences, over 20% of them seen only once. The specimen was PBMCs from blood, collected less than 6 days after vaccination. Every receptor here comes from a man between 45 and 60 years old who received an inactivated influenza vaccine.

The table lists this clonotype with a few counts. This sequence joins TRBV6-5 and TRBJ1-2; 7 nucleotides align to TRBD1. The CDR3 sequence is 13 residues long. Per the germline V gene, CDR1 is MNHEY and CDR2 is SVGAGI. V gave up 4 bases and J gave up 5 bases; unmatched junction bases: 4. The CDR3 sequence: CASSSGGRYGYTF. DNA of the CDR3: TGTGCCAGCAGTTCAGGGGGGAGATATGGCTACACCTTC.

There are a few counts of this clonotype. The J gene is TRBJ2-6, the V gene TRBV4-3; D unresolved. The ends were cut back, 1 base at V and 2 bases at J, with 9 bases in the middle. This CDR3 has 16 amino acids. Germline-derived CDR1 and CDR2 are LGHNA and YSLEER. The DNA of the CDR3 is TGCGCCAGCAGCCAAGGTGGGGAACCTGGGGCCAACGTCCTGACTTTC. As protein: CASSQGGEPGANVLTF.

J is TRBJ2-7 and V is TRBV6-2 or TRBV6-3, with 10 bases aligning to TRBD1. From germline, CDR1 is MNHEY and CDR2 SVGEGT. V gave up 5 bases and J gave up 2 bases; unmatched junction bases: 3. This CDR3 is 14 amino acids long. The CDR3 coding sequence is TGTGCCAGCAGTATGACAGGGGGCCCCTACGAGCAGTACTTC. It specifies CASSMTGGPYEQYF.

The chain combines TRBV10-3 with TRBJ2-1; TRBD2 matches at 12 bases. J gave up 9 bases and V 4 bases, and 10 bases lay outside the gene matches. The CDR3 extends over 16 amino acids. The V gene's germline CDR1 is ENHRY and CDR2 SYGVKD. The CDR3 loop is CAISALTSGRSFEQFF. In nucleotides, the CDR3 is TGTGCCATCAGTGCCCTGACTAGCGGGAGAAGTTTTGAGCAGTTCTTC.

As to this clonotype: At one of its ends the junction is not consistent with the germline gene, which may arise from a read error. The V gene is TRBV7-8, the J gene TRBJ2-1, with TRBD2 identical over 11 bases. Germline V lookup: CDR1 SGHVS, CDR2 FQNEAQ. This CDR3 is built from 16 residues. The CDR3, as DNA: TGTGCCAGCAGCCCGCCGACTAGCGGGAAAAACAATGAGCAGCTCTTC. This codes for CASSPPTSGKNNEQLF.

V and J are TRBV28 and TRBJ2-1; D possibly matches TRBD1 or TRBD2 (6 bases each). The CDR3 has 15 residues. Per germline, CDR1 MDHEN and CDR2 SYDVKM. Trimming left V 8 bases short and J 2 bases short, with 16 bases between. The CDR3 is CASGFGGGTYNEQFF. The CDR3, as DNA: TGTGCCAGCGGGTTTGGAGGGGGAACCTACAATGAGCAGTTCTTC.

Only a few counts were recorded for this clonotype. The chain carries TRBV13 and TRBJ2-1; 7 nucleotides match TRBD2. J gave up 0 bases and V 0 bases, and 5 bases lay outside the gene matches. This CDR3 contains 17 residues. Germline V lookup: CDR1 PRHDT, CDR2 FYEKMQ (reference sequence). CDR3: CASSLGLGGRSYNEQFF. The DNA of the CDR3 is TGTGCCAGCAGCTTAGGTCTGGGAGGGCGCTCCTACAATGAGCAGTTCTTC. The full variable domain, in which reference TRBV13 and TRBJ2-1 provide the parts outside the CDR3, is AAGVIQSPRHLIKEKRETATLKCYPIPRHDTVYWYQQGPGQDPQFLISFYEKMQSDKGSIPDRFSAQQFSDYHSELNMSSLELGDSALYFCASSLGLGGRSYNEQFFGPGTRLTVL.

The chain is built from TRBV14 and TRBJ2-4; D possibly corresponds to TRBD2 (5 bases). Trimming pared 3 bases from V and 6 bases from J, leaving 9 bases between. This CDR3 is built from 13 residues. Germline CDR1 and CDR2: SGHDN and FVKESK. For the CDR3, the DNA is TGTGCCAGCAGCCAGGCGGACTTAAACATTCAGTACTTC. Protein sequence: CASSQADLNIQYF.

This chain links TRBV28 with TRBJ2-3, with D possibly TRBD2 on 6 matching bases. Per germline, CDR1 MDHEN and CDR2 SYDVKM. V was cut by 5 bases and J by 9 bases, with 15 bases left in between. This CDR3 is built from 13 residues. The CDR3 protein is CASSGDWRVTQYF. DNA for the CDR3: TGTGCCAGCAGTGGGGACTGGAGGGTGACGCAGTATTTT.

This clonotype appeared a few times. The chain uses TRBV20-1 and TRBJ2-7; no clear D. The CDR3 length is 12 residues. V lost 2 bases and J 2 bases, leaving 7 bases between the germline ends. Germline V gene lookup returns CDR1 DFQATT and CDR2 SNEGSKA (reference sequence). CDR3 coding DNA: TGCAGTGCTAGAAGGGTTCCCTACGAGCAGTACTTC. Amino acids: CSARRVPYEQYF.

The rearrangement links TRBV6-2 or TRBV6-3 to TRBJ1-5; D is unresolved. CDR1 and CDR2 from the germline V gene are MNHEY and SVGEGT. The V end was cut by 5 bases, the J end by 0 bases, with 8 bases between. There are 14 residues in the CDR3. CDR3 nucleotide sequence: TGTGCCAGCAGTCACCAGCATAGCAATCAGCCCCAGCATTTT. Residues: CASSHQHSNQPQHF.

The chain employs TRBV30 and TRBJ2-1, with D possibly being TRBD1 or TRBD2 (5 bases each). Trimming cost V 5 bases and J 6 bases, with 20 bases left between them. In germline, CDR1 is GTSNPN, CDR2 SVGIG (reference sequence). This CDR3 is 15 amino acids long. The CDR3 DNA is TGTGCCTGGGACTTTCCAGGATTCGGGGCCAATGAGCAGTTCTTC. As protein: CAWDFPGFGANEQFF.

This clonotype turned up a few times. The chain links TRBV29-1 to TRBJ2-5, with TRBD1 identical over 10 bases. The V segment lost 3 bases and the J segment 4 bases; nucleotides outside the gene matches: 5. Germline V gene lookup returns CDR1 SQVTM and CDR2 ANQGSEA. The CDR3 runs 14 residues. CDR3 protein: CSVETGGFRETQYF. The CDR3 DNA reads as TGCAGCGTTGAGACAGGGGGCTTTCGAGAGACCCAGTACTTC.

The chain combines TRBV4-2 with TRBJ2-1; 10 positions agree with TRBD2. The germline V gene has CDR1 LGHNA and CDR2 YNFKEQ. The CDR3 has 18 amino acids. J was trimmed by 2 bases and V by 3 bases; bases with no gene match: 10. The CDR3 nucleotides read TGTGCCAGCAGCCACCCCCCTAGCGGGAGAAGCACCTACAATGAGCAGTTCTTC. Translation: CASSHPPSGRSTYNEQFF.

Only a few counts were recorded for this clonotype. The rearrangement joins TRBV3-1 to TRBJ1-1, with a weak D call TRBD1 (5 bases). V was cut by 1 base and J by 5 bases, with 11 bases left in between. Per the germline V gene, CDR1 is LGHDT and CDR2 is YNNKEL (reference sequence). The CDR3 totals 14 residues. CDR3 in DNA: TGTGCCAGCAGCCAAGGGGGCAGTGGGACTGAAGCTTTCTTT. It specifies CASSQGGSGTEAFF. Full variable domain (remainder filled in from reference TRBV3-1 and TRBJ1-1): DTAVSQTPKYLVTQMGNDKSIKCEQNLGHDTMYWYKQDSKKFLKIMFSYNNKELIINETVPNRFSPKSPDKAHLNLHINSLELGDSAVYFCASSQGGSGTEAFFGQGTRLTVV.

This chain uses TRBV7-9 with TRBJ1-1; D is ambiguous. V lost 1 base and J lost 6, with 6 bases in between. This CDR3 comprises 12 residues. The germline V gene has CDR1 SEHNR and CDR2 FQNEAQ (reference sequence). CDR3 in DNA: TGTGCCAGCAGCTTAGTGGAACCTGAAGCTTTCTTT. Protein sequence: CASSLVEPEAFF.